This T cell receptor beta chain was recovered during a study of T cell responses to AZD1222 COVID-19 vaccine. The study, taken as a whole, reports: Spike-specific TCR depth and breadth grew after two AZD1222 doses.

From germline, CDR1 is SGDLS and CDR2 YYNGEE. The length of the CDR3 is 13 residues. J gave up 5 bases and V 5 bases, and 2 bases lay outside the gene matches. The protocol was immunoSEQ multiplex PCR, while the TCRdb copy is restricted to in-frame clones and leaves out a portion. Among about 110,000 clones listed, about 90% were seen once. Comment on this clone: Its target is unknown.

The source of this sequence is an adult who received the AZD1222 COVID-19 vaccine. This sample comprised peripheral blood, obtained 28 days after the second AZD1222 dose. The rearrangement joins TRBV9 to TRBJ1-2; TRBD1 matches 11 bases. The CDR3 DNA reads TGTGCCAGCAGGGGACAGGGGGAGTATGGCTACACCTTC. It codes for CASRGQGEYGYTF.